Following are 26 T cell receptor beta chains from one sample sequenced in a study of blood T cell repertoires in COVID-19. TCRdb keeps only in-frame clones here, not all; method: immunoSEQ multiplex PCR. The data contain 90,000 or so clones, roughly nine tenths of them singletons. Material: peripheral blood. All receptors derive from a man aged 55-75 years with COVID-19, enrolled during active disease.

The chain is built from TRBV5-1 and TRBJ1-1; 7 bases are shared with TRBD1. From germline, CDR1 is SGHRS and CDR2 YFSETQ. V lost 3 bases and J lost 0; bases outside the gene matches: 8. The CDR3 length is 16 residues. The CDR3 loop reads CASSSRPQGMNTEAFF. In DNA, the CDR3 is TGCGCCAGCAGCTCGCGACCACAGGGGATGAACACTGAAGCTTTCTTT.

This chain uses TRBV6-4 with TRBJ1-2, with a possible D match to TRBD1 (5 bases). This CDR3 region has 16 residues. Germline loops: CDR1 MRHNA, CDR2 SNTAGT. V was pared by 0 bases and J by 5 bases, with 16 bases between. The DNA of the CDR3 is TGTGCCAGCAGTGACTCCGGCGGAACAGGCACTTATGGCTACACCTTC. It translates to CASSDSGGTGTYGYTF.

The CDR3 DNA sequence: TGTGCCAGCACCCATTGGGGTAGCGGTTCCTACGAGCAGTACTTC. As protein: CASTHWGSGSYEQYF. The chain combines TRBV27 with TRBJ2-7; a possible D gene is TRBD2 (6 bases). V was cut by 7 bases and J by 1 base, with 17 bases left in between. The CDR3 length is 15 residues. Germline CDR1 is MNHEY and CDR2 is SMNVEV (reference sequence).

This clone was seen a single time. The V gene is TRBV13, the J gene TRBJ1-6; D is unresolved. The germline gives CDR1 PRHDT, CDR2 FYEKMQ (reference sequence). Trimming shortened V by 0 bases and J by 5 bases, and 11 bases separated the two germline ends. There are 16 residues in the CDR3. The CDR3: CASSLGTSRNNSPLHF. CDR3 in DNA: TGTGCCAGCAGCTTAGGCACTAGTAGGAATAATTCACCCCTCCACTTT.

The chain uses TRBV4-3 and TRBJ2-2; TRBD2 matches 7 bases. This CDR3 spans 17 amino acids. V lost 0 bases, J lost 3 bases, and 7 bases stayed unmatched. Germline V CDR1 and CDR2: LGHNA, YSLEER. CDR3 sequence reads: CASSQDLPSGDTGELFF. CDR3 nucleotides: TGCGCCAGCAGCCAAGATTTGCCCAGCGGGGACACCGGGGAGCTGTTTTTT.

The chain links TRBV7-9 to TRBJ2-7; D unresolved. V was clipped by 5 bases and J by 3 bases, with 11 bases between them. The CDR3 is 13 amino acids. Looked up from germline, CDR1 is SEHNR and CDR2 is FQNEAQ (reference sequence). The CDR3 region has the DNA TGTGCCAGCAGCGCCCCGACGGGCTACGAGCAGTACTTC. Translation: CASSAPTGYEQYF.

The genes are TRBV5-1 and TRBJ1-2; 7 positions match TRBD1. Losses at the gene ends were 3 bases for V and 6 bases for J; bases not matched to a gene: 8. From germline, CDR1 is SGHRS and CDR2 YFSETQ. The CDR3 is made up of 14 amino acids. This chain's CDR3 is CASSSQGEGDGYTF. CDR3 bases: TGCGCCAGCAGCTCTCAGGGGGAAGGAGATGGCTACACCTTC.

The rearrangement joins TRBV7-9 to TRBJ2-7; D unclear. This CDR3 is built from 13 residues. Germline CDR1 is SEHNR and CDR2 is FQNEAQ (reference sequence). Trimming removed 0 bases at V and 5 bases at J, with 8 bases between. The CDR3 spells CASSLATVHEQYF. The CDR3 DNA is TGTGCCAGCAGCTTAGCGACTGTCCACGAGCAGTACTTC.

The chain's CDR3 is CASSIEVGLANTGELFF. CDR3 DNA sequence: TGTGCCAGTAGTATAGAGGTAGGACTAGCGAACACCGGGGAGCTGTTTTTT. This sequence joins TRBV19 and TRBJ2-2, with 7 bases that match TRBD2. With 0 bases clipped from V and 0 bases from J, the junction kept 4 bases outside the gene matches. Germline values: CDR1 LNHDA, CDR2 SQIVND (reference sequence). The CDR3 has 17 residues.

CDR3 residues: CASSAGQGLDGYTF. The CDR3 DNA reads as TGTGCCAGTTCTGCGGGACAGGGGCTAGACGGCTACACCTTC. The rearrangement links TRBV19 to TRBJ1-2, with 10 positions matching TRBD1. The V and J ends lost 8 bases and 8 bases, in that order; junction bases with no gene match: 11. CDR3 length: 14 amino acids. Germline V gene sequence: CDR1 LNHDA, CDR2 SQIVND (reference sequence).

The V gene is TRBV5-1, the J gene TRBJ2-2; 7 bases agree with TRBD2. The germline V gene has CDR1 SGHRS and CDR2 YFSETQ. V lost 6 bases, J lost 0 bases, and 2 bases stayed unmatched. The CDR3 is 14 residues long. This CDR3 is CASIAGANTGELFF. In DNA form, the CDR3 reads TGCGCCAGCATCGCGGGAGCGAACACCGGGGAGCTGTTTTTT.

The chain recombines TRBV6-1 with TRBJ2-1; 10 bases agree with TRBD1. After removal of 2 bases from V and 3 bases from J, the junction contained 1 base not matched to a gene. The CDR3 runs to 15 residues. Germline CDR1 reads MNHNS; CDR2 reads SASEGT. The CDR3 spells CASSERTGGYNEQFF. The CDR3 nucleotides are TGTGCCAGCAGTGAAAGGACAGGGGGCTACAATGAGCAGTTCTTC.

The CDR3 DNA follows: TGTGCCAGCAGTGAATTAGGGGCCTCTAACTATGGCTACACCTTC. Protein: CASSELGASNYGYTF. J is TRBJ1-2 and V is TRBV2, with D perhaps matching TRBD1 (5 bases). V lost 2 bases to trimming and J lost 0 bases, with 10 bases between them. Germline-derived CDR1 and CDR2 are SNHLY and FYNNEI. The CDR3 runs to 15 residues.

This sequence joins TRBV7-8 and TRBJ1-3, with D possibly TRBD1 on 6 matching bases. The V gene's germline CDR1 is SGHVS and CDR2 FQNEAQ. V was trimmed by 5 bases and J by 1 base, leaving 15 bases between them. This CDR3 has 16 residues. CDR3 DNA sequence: TGTGCCAGCAGCCTCCGGGACATGGGATCTGGAAACACCATATATTTT. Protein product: CASSLRDMGSGNTIYF.

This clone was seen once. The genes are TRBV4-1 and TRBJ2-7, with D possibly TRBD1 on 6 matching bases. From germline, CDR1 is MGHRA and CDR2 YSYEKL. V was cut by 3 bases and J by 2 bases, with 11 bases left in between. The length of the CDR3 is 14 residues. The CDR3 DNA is TGCGCCAGCAGCCAGTGGGACACAGCCTACGAGCAGTACTTC. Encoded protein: CASSQWDTAYEQYF.

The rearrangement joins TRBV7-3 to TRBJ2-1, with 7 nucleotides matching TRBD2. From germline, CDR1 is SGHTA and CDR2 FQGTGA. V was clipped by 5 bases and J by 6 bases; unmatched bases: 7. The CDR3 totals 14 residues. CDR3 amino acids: CASSPTPSGNEQFF. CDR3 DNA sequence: TGTGCCAGCAGCCCCACTCCTAGCGGCAATGAGCAGTTCTTC. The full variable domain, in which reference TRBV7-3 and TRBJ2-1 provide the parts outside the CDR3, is GAGVSQTPSNKVTEKGKYVELRCDPISGHTALYWYRQSLGQGPEFLIYFQGTGAADDSGLPNDRFFAVRPEGSVSTLKIQRTERGDSAVYLCASSPTPSGNEQFFGPGTRLTVL.

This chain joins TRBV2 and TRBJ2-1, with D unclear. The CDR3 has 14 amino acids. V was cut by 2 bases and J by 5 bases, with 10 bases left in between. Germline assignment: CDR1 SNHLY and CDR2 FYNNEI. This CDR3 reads CASSESTVDNEQFF. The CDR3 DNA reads TGTGCCAGCAGTGAATCTACAGTGGACAATGAGCAGTTCTTC.

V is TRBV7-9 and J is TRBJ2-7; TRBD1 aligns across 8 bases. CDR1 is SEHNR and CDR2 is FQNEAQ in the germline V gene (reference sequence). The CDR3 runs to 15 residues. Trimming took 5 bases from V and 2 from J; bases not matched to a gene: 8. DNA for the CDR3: TGTGCCAGCAGCCCGGACAGGGCTACGACCTACGAGCAGTACTTC. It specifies CASSPDRATTYEQYF.

CDR3 region: CASSNGLAGGKQFF. The CDR3 region has the DNA TGTGCCAGCAGCAACGGACTAGCGGGAGGGAAGCAGTTCTTC. The chain is built from TRBV7-3 and TRBJ2-1, with 15 bases matching TRBD2. Looked up from germline, CDR1 is SGHTA and CDR2 is FQGTGA. After removal of 5 bases from V and 11 bases from J, the junction contained 4 bases not matched to a gene. The CDR3 consists of 14 residues. Looking up the rest from reference TRBV7-3 and TRBJ2-1 gives the full variable domain: GAGVSQTPSNKVTEKGKYVELRCDPISGHTALYWYRQSLGQGPEFLIYFQGTGAADDSGLPNDRFFAVRPEGSVSTLKIQRTERGDSAVYLCASSNGLAGGKQFFGPGTRLTVL.

CDR3 bases: TGTGCCAGCACACAGAACTATGGCTACACCTTC. Its translation: CASTQNYGYTF. The chain carries TRBV2 and TRBJ1-2; D not certain. The CDR3 is 11 residues long. Trimming left V 7 bases short and J 2 bases short, with 5 bases between. Germline V gives CDR1 SNHLY, CDR2 FYNNEI.

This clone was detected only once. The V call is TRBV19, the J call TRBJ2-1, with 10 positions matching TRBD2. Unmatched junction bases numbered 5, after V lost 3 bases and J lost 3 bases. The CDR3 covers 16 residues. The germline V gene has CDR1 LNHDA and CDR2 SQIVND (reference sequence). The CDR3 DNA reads TGTGCCAGTAGTATTCTAGCGGGAGCGGGCTACAATGAGCAGTTCTTC. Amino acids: CASSILAGAGYNEQFF.

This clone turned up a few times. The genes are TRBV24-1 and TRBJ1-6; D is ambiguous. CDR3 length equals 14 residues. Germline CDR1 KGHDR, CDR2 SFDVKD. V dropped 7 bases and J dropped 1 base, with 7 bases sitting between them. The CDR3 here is CATRRVSYNSPLHF. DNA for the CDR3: TGTGCCACCAGACGGGTGTCCTATAATTCACCCCTCCACTTT.

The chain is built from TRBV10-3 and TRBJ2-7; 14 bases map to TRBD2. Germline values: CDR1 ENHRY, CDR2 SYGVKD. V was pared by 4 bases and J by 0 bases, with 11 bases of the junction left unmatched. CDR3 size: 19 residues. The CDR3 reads CAISGVGTSGRTSSYEQYF. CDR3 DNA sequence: TGTGCCATCAGTGGTGTGGGGACTAGCGGGAGAACCAGCTCCTACGAGCAGTACTTC.

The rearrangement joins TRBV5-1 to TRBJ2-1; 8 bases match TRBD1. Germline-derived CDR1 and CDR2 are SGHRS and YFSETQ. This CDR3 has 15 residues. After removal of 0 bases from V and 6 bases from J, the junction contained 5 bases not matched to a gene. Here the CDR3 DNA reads TGCGCCAGCAGCTTGGGGGACAGGTCCGCCAATGAGCAGTTCTTC. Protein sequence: CASSLGDRSANEQFF. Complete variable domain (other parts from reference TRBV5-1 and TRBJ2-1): KAGVTQTPRYLIKTRGQQVTLSCSPISGHRSVSWYQQTPGQGLQFLFEYFSETQRNKGNFPGRFSGRQFSNSRSEMNVSTLELGDSALYLCASSLGDRSANEQFFGPGTRLTVL.

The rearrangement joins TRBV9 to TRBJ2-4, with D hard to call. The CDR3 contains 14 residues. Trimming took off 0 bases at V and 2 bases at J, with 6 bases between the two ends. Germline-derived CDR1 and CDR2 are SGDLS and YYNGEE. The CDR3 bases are TGTGCCAGCAGCGTAGGGCAAACCAAAAACATTCAGTACTTC. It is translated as CASSVGQTKNIQYF. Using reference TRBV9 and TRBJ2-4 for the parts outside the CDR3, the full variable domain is DSGVTQTPKHLITATGQRVTLRCSPRSGDLSVYWYQQSLDQGLQFLIQYYNGEERAKGNILERFSAQQFPDLHSELNLSSLELGDSALYFCASSVGQTKNIQYFGAGTRLSVL.

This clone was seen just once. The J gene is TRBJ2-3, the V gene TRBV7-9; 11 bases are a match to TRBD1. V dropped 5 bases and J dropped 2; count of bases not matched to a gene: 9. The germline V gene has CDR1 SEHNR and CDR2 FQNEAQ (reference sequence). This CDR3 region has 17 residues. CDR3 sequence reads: CASSQKGQGGFTDTQYF. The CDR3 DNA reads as TGTGCCAGCAGCCAAAAGGGACAGGGGGGATTCACAGATACGCAGTATTTT.